The 9 T cell receptor beta chains given below trace back to one sample, sequenced in a study of monozygotic twins with inflammatory bowel disease. TCRdb reprocessed the 5' RACE reads and reports one entry per CDR3 protein, with no DNA. Its listing shows fewer than 150,000 distinct CDR3 sequences. Material: blood. These receptors were obtained from a human donor with ulcerative colitis or Crohn's disease, or a healthy co-twin of an affected twin (not recorded which).

The chain has TRBV6-2 or TRBV6-3 and TRBJ2-1; the D gene TCRdb calls, TRBD1, cannot be checked with no DNA. This CDR3 contains 16 residues. The germline gives CDR1 MNHEY, CDR2 SVGEGT. The CDR3 loop reads CASRTNYRGIYNEQFF.

The gene calls are TRBV7-9 and TRBJ2-7; as DNA is missing, the TRBD1 call by TCRdb cannot be tested. Germline lookup yields CDR1 SEHNR and CDR2 FQNEAQ (reference sequence). This CDR3 spans 17 amino acids. The CDR3 sequence: CASSFGSGGSPNYEQYF. Full variable domain (remainder filled in from reference TRBV7-9 and TRBJ2-7): DTGVSQNPRHKITKRGQNVTFRCDPISEHNRLYWYRQTLGQGPEFLTYFQNEAQLEKSRLLSDRFSAERPKGSFSTLEIQRTEQGDSAMYLCASSFGSGGSPNYEQYFGPGTRLTVT.

This sequence joins TRBV9 and TRBJ2-1; TCRdb's D call of TRBD1 is untestable without DNA. The CDR3 runs to 18 residues. Germline V lookup: CDR1 SGDLS, CDR2 YYNGEE. The CDR3 is CASSGGQGGTGFYNEQFF.

The chain carries TRBV6-6 and TRBJ2-7. In germline, CDR1 is MNHNY, CDR2 SVGAGI (reference sequence). There are 12 residues in the CDR3. The CDR3: CASSPVDYEQYF.

The genes are TRBV7-9 and TRBJ2-7; TCRdb lists TRBD1, though no DNA is available to test this call. The germline V gene has CDR1 SEHNR and CDR2 FQNEAQ (reference sequence). The CDR3 has 15 residues. The CDR3 loop reads CASSFRDRHTYEQYF.

V gene TRBV18 combines with J gene TRBJ2-4; TCRdb designates TRBD2, a call that cannot be tested without DNA. Germline CDR1 is KGHSH and CDR2 is LQKENI. The CDR3 is 19 amino acids. CDR3: CASSPADSRRYLAKNIQYF.

The chain recombines TRBV5-1 with TRBJ2-1; TCRdb picks TRBD2, but there is no DNA to check that call. The CDR3 contains 15 residues. Germline V lookup: CDR1 SGHRS, CDR2 YFSETQ. The CDR3 loop reads CASSLWASGGDEQFF.

This chain joins TRBV7-2 and TRBJ2-1; TCRdb lists TRBD1, though no DNA is available to test this call. This CDR3 is 15 amino acids long. Germline assignment: CDR1 SGHTA and CDR2 FQGNSA. The CDR3 reads CASSPRRRGHVEQFF.

The chain couples TRBV5-4 to TRBJ2-2. The CDR3 loop spans 14 amino acids. The germline V gene encodes CDR1 SGHNT and CDR2 YYREEE (reference sequence). The CDR3 here is CASSLQRETGELFF.